What follows are 22 T cell receptor beta chains derived from one specimen sequenced in a study of naive and memory T cell subsets. Specified treatment: skin biopsy from PPD injection site in Mantoux-positive individual. The library had UMIs added by 3' ligation of an oligonucleotide to TCR cDNA. Ligated cDNA underwent four rounds of PCR with nested alpha and beta constant region primers and SP2. Each CDR3 protein gets one entry after TCRdb re-called the UMI-ligation and nested PCR reads with MiXCR. The sample carries more than 13,000 distinct CDR3 sequences, approximately 4.7% recorded once. The sequencing used skin, collected from a tuberculin skin test site. These receptors came from an adult in good health.

This clonotype was counted ten times or more. The J gene is TRBJ2-1, the V gene TRBV5-1, with D perhaps TRBD2 (5 bases). This CDR3 has 14 residues. Trimming removed 0 bases from V and 7 bases from J, with 11 bases in between. Germline CDR1 is SGHRS and CDR2 is YFSETQ. The CDR3 DNA reads as TGCGCCAGCAGCTTGGGGCTAGCTGGGAATGAGCAGTTCTTC. Its protein product is CASSLGLAGNEQFF.

At least ten counts were recorded for this clonotype. The V and J genes are TRBV14 and TRBJ2-3; no clear D gene. This CDR3 has 17 amino acids. The ends were cut back, 5 bases at V and 0 bases at J, with 18 bases in the middle. Germline CDR1 reads SGHDN; CDR2 reads FVKESK. DNA for the CDR3: TGTGCCAGCAGCGTGGGTTTATGGGGTTCAAGCACAGATACGCAGTATTTT. Encoded protein: CASSVGLWGSSTDTQYF.

There are a few counts of this clonotype. This chain links TRBV9 with TRBJ2-3, with 8 bases identical to TRBD1. CDR3 length: 16 amino acids. The V gene's germline CDR1 is SGDLS and CDR2 YYNGEE. Germline trimming cut 3 bases from V and 3 bases from J; bases unmatched to any gene: 9. CDR3 bases: TGTGCCAGCAGCGAGCCGCAGGGGGCCGGGACAGATACGCAGTATTTT. It encodes CASSEPQGAGTDTQYF.

This clonotype is medium-sized. The chain couples TRBV9 to TRBJ2-3; D unresolved. V was clipped by 0 bases and J by 4 bases, with 6 bases between them. The CDR3 loop spans 13 amino acids. Germline loops: CDR1 SGDLS, CDR2 YYNGEE. DNA for the CDR3: TGTGCCAGCAGCGTAGGGGCCCCAGATACGCAGTATTTT. It encodes CASSVGAPDTQYF.

This clonotype turned up a few times. This rearrangement joins TRBV5-4 to TRBJ2-6; 8 nucleotides line up with TRBD2. The trim removed 5 bases at V and 2 bases at J, leaving 3 bases unmatched. CDR3 length: 15 amino acids. CDR1 SGHNT and CDR2 YYREEE come from the germline V gene (reference sequence). For the CDR3, the DNA is TGTGCCAGCAGACCCGGGGGGGCTGGGGCCAACGTCCTGACTTTC. It codes for CASRPGGAGANVLTF. Together with reference TRBV5-4 and TRBJ2-6, the CDR3 gives the full variable domain: ETGVTQSPTHLIKTRGQQVTLRCSSQSGHNTVSWYQQALGQGPQFIFQYYREEENGRGNFPPRFSGLQFPNYSSELNVNALELDDSALYLCASRPGGAGANVLTFGAGSRLTVL.

This clonotype was picked up a small number of times. The chain carries TRBV9 and TRBJ2-7; no firm D call. The V end lost 0 bases, the J end lost 0 bases, and 4 bases lay between the germline ends. The CDR3 is 13 amino acids. Germline CDR1 is SGDLS and CDR2 is YYNGEE. In DNA, the CDR3 is TGTGCCAGCAGCGTAGATTCCTCCTACGAGCAGTACTTC. This sequence encodes CASSVDSSYEQYF.

This clonotype was detected ten times or more. J is TRBJ1-4 and V is TRBV20-1; TRBD1 matches 8 bases. The J segment lost 5 bases and the V segment lost 1 base, leaving 6 bases of the junction unmatched. The CDR3 is made up of 15 amino acids. CDR1 and CDR2 from the germline V gene are DFQATT and SNEGSKA (reference sequence). CDR3 sequence (DNA): TGCAGTGCTAGAGTCGACCGGGACAGGAATGAAAAACTGTTTTTT. Translated, it gives CSARVDRDRNEKLFF.

This clonotype has ten or more counts. V usage is TRBV6-5 and J usage is TRBJ1-2; D is uncertain. V gave up 2 bases and J gave up 7 bases, with 14 bases separating them. The germline gives CDR1 MNHEY, CDR2 SVGAGI. The CDR3 is made up of 14 amino acids. CDR3 protein: CASSYVDARGGYTF. In DNA form, the CDR3 reads TGTGCCAGCAGTTACGTGGATGCCCGGGGTGGCTACACCTTC.

This clonotype was counted at least ten times. The chain uses TRBV20-1 and TRBJ2-3; TRBD2 might be the D (6 bases). The ends were cut back, 6 bases at V and 4 bases at J, with 17 bases in the middle. This CDR3 region has 14 residues. CDR1 DFQATT and CDR2 SNEGSKA come from the germline V gene (reference sequence). For the CDR3, the DNA is TGCAGTGCCATGGCCGGGGCTAGCGCAGATACGCAGTATTTT. It codes for CSAMAGASADTQYF.

This clonotype ranks as medium-sized. The CDR3 DNA follows: TGCGCCAGCAGCCGGACCCATGGAAATTCACCCCTCCACTTT. It codes for CASSRTHGNSPLHF. This chain uses TRBV4-3 with TRBJ1-6; D gene uncertain. The CDR3 runs 14 residues. The germline gives CDR1 LGHNA, CDR2 YSLEER. The V end was cut by 4 bases, the J end by 7 bases, with 11 bases between.

Sample share makes this clonotype medium-sized. The chain couples TRBV7-2 to TRBJ2-5; either TRBD1 or TRBD2 may fit D (6 bases each). The CDR3 has 15 amino acids. Trimming left V 4 bases short and J 5 bases short, with 17 bases between. Germline V gene lookup returns CDR1 SGHTA and CDR2 FQGNSA. In DNA form, the CDR3 reads TGTGCCAGCAGCTCGATCGGGTTGGGGGGCGAGACCCAGTACTTC. This sequence encodes CASSSIGLGGETQYF.

This clonotype has a count of ten or more. The V and J genes are TRBV4-2 and TRBJ2-5; either TRBD1 or TRBD2 may supply D (5 bases each). V lost 0 bases and J lost 10, with 24 bases in between. CDR1 is LGHNA and CDR2 is YNFKEQ in the germline V gene. The length of the CDR3 is 17 residues. CDR3 residues: CASSQDWVGAPENSQYF. In DNA form, the CDR3 reads TGTGCCAGCAGCCAAGATTGGGTCGGGGCCCCAGAGAATAGCCAGTACTTC.

This clonotype has a count of ten or more. CDR3 DNA sequence: TGCAGTGCTAGAGATGGGCGGGGCGCGACTGAAGCTTTCTTT. This encodes CSARDGRGATEAFF. The genes are TRBV20-1 and TRBJ1-1, with a weak D call TRBD1 (5 bases). Germline CDR1 and CDR2: DFQATT and SNEGSKA (reference sequence). The CDR3 runs to 14 residues. V dropped 0 bases and J dropped 5 bases, with 13 bases sitting between them.

This clonotype was detected many times. The CDR3 loop reads CASSFSTNYGYTF. The CDR3 bases are TGTGCCAGCAGTTTTTCCACTAACTATGGCTACACCTTC. The chain links TRBV28 to TRBJ1-2; no definite D call. CDR1 and CDR2 (germline): MDHEN, SYDVKM. Between the trimmed V and J ends, which lost 3 bases and 0 bases, there was a span of 5 bases. CDR3 length equals 13 residues.

This clonotype is medium-sized by share. This chain uses TRBV28 with TRBJ2-1; D gene uncertain. V was cut by 2 bases and J by 7 bases, with 12 bases left in between. Germline CDR1 MDHEN, CDR2 SYDVKM. CDR3 length equals 14 residues. The CDR3 here is CASSLSHMPNEQFF. DNA of the CDR3: TGTGCCAGCAGTTTAAGCCATATGCCGAATGAGCAGTTCTTC.

This clonotype has ten or more counts. This chain joins TRBV5-8 and TRBJ2-3; D not resolved. CDR3 length equals 13 residues. Trimming shortened V by 2 bases and J by 4 bases, and 8 bases separated the two germline ends. Germline CDR1 reads SGHTS; CDR2 reads YDEGEE. The CDR3 bases are TGTGCCAGCAGCTTCATCCTAGCAGATACGCAGTATTTT. This translates into CASSFILADTQYF.

The table lists this clonotype with many counts. This chain connects TRBV11-2 to TRBJ1-1; D remains ambiguous. With 9 bases removed from V and 3 bases from J, the gap between germline ends came to 11 bases. The CDR3 is made up of 12 amino acids. The germline CDR1 and CDR2 sequences are SGHAT and FQNNGV. The CDR3 DNA reads TGTGCCAGTCGAGGGTTATACACTGAAGCTTTCTTT. The encoded protein is CASRGLYTEAFF.

This clonotype has ten or more counts. This chain uses TRBV7-9 with TRBJ2-1; D may be TRBD1 (5 bases). Germline V gene data show CDR1 as SEHNR and CDR2 as FQNEAQ (reference sequence). The CDR3 has 13 residues. V was clipped by 3 bases and J by 8 bases, with 11 bases between them. CDR3 sequence reads: CASSFREFDEQFF. In DNA form, the CDR3 reads TGTGCCAGCAGCTTCAGGGAATTCGATGAGCAGTTCTTC.

This clonotype appeared many times. This chain connects TRBV20-1 to TRBJ2-5; weak D call: TRBD2 (6 bases). Germline assignment: CDR1 DFQATT and CDR2 SNEGSKA (reference sequence). Trimming pared 0 bases from V and 6 bases from J, leaving 23 bases between. The CDR3 spans 17 residues. The DNA of the CDR3 is TGCAGTGCTAGAGATTCGGCTAGCGCCTTTGCTTTCAAGACCCAGTACTTC. Protein product: CSARDSASAFAFKTQYF.

This clonotype qualifies as medium-sized. The chain uses TRBV28 and TRBJ2-1, with 9 bases identical to TRBD1. The germline gives CDR1 MDHEN, CDR2 SYDVKM. CDR3 length: 12 residues. After removal of 1 base from V and 15 bases from J, the junction contained 4 bases not matched to a gene. CDR3 in DNA: TGTGCCAGCAGTTTATTTGGACAGGGGCTGTTCTTC. It translates to CASSLFGQGLFF.

The chain joins TRBV7-2 to TRBJ2-7, with 8 bases aligning to TRBD2. Germline CDR1 and CDR2: SGHTA and FQGNSA. The length of the CDR3 is 15 residues. After removal of 3 bases from V and 1 base from J, the junction contained 5 bases not matched to a gene. The CDR3 is CASSLTGTRSYEQYF. The CDR3 DNA reads TGTGCCAGCAGCTTGACCGGGACTAGATCCTACGAGCAGTACTTC.

This clonotype was seen many times. The rearrangement uses TRBV7-2 and TRBJ2-7; TRBD2 aligns across 8 bases. The CDR3 extends over 16 amino acids. CDR1 SGHTA and CDR2 FQGNSA come from the germline V gene. With V trimmed by 5 bases and J by 3 bases, 12 bases remained unmatched. CDR3 loop: CASSMGWGGGFYEQYF. CDR3 nucleotide sequence: TGTGCCAGCAGCATGGGGTGGGGCGGGGGGTTCTACGAGCAGTACTTC.